Presented here are 22 T cell receptor beta chains from one specimen sequenced in a study of shared clonotypes between healthy human individuals. Clones were sequenced by immunoSEQ multiplex PCR, and TCRdb holds only the in-frame ones, with some missing. The table includes a few million clones, approximately 94% detected once. The sequenced sample was naive CD4+ T cells sorted from blood. The subset is: CD45RA+ positively selected. These TCRs come from a man younger than 30 in good health.

In DNA form, the CDR3 reads TGTGCCAGCAGCAAAGCGCGTACGCATTTGCATTTT. Its protein product is CASSKARTHLHF. This rearrangement joins TRBV21-1 to TRBJ1-5. TRBV21-1 is classified as a pseudogene. The length of the CDR3 is 12 residues.

V usage is TRBV27 and J usage is TRBJ1-6; a weak D match, TRBD1 (6 bases). The germline V gene has CDR1 MNHEY and CDR2 SMNVEV (reference sequence). The CDR3 loop spans 14 amino acids. The V gene lost 6 bases and the J gene lost 10 bases, with 16 bases spanning the gap. The CDR3 region has the DNA TGTGCCAGCAGCCAGGGGTCTTTTTCCTCACCCCTCCACTTT. It encodes CASSQGSFSSPLHF.

This clone was recorded only once. The V and J genes are TRBV6-5 and TRBJ1-2; D is uncertain. V dropped 6 bases and J dropped 0 bases, with 11 bases sitting between them. Per the germline V gene, CDR1 is MNHEY and CDR2 is SVGAGI. CDR3 length equals 14 residues. Here the CDR3 DNA reads TGTGCCAGCAGCAAAAGGACGGCTAACTATGGCTACACCTTC. This codes for CASSKRTANYGYTF.

The V gene is TRBV20-1, the J gene TRBJ2-1; D gene ambiguous. V lost 6 bases, J lost 5 bases, and 8 bases lay in between. From germline, CDR1 is DFQATT and CDR2 SNEGSKA (reference sequence). The CDR3 consists of 11 residues. In nucleotides, the CDR3 is TGCAGTGCCTCTAACGACAATGAGCAGTTCTTC. The encoded protein is CSASNDNEQFF.

The chain is built from TRBV11-2 and TRBJ2-1, with D uncertain. The CDR3 consists of 16 residues. Trimming stripped 3 bases from V and 0 bases from J, with 12 bases between. Germline assignment: CDR1 SGHAT and CDR2 FQNNGV. This chain's CDR3 is CASSFSDRSSYNEQFF. In DNA form, the CDR3 reads TGTGCCAGCAGCTTTTCTGATCGGTCCTCCTACAATGAGCAGTTCTTC.

This clone was detected only once. The sample holds other DNA sequences that translate to the same CDR3. V usage is TRBV19 and J usage is TRBJ2-7; no firm D call. The CDR3 runs 13 residues. Trimming took off 3 bases at V and 0 bases at J, with 6 bases between the two ends. Per germline, CDR1 LNHDA and CDR2 SQIVND (reference sequence). This CDR3 is CASSIGHSYEQYF. The CDR3 nucleotides read TGTGCCAGTAGTATTGGCCACTCCTACGAGCAGTACTTC.

V gene TRBV19 combines with J gene TRBJ1-2; possibly TRBD1 for D (6 bases). The CDR3 is 13 amino acids. CDR1 and CDR2 (germline): LNHDA, SQIVND (reference sequence). V lost 7 bases and J 2 bases, leaving 11 bases between the germline ends. CDR3 sequence reads: CASKTGANYGYTF. The CDR3 nucleotides are TGTGCCAGTAAAACGGGGGCAAACTATGGCTACACCTTC.

Remarks on this clone: The sample carries other DNA sequences with the same CDR3. In nucleotides, the CDR3 is TGTGCCAGCTCACCCCTAGCGGGAGTAGAGACCCAGTACTTC. Its protein product is CASSPLAGVETQYF. The chain employs TRBV18 and TRBJ2-5; 10 nucleotides match TRBD2. Germline loops: CDR1 KGHSH, CDR2 LQKENI. J gave up 4 bases and V 3 bases, and 2 bases lay outside the gene matches. The CDR3 loop spans 14 amino acids.

The chain is built from TRBV12-1 and TRBJ1-6. TRBV12-1 is reported as a pseudogene. This CDR3 is built from 13 residues. The CDR3 spells CASSLLLGSPLHF. For the CDR3, the DNA is TGTGCCAGCAGCTTACTCCTGGGGTCACCCCTCCACTTT.

Concerning this clone itself: The same CDR3 arises from other DNA sequences in this sample as well. The chain recombines TRBV28 with TRBJ2-7; D is unresolved. CDR3 size: 13 residues. V lost 4 bases, J lost 2 bases, and 9 bases lay in between. Germline CDR1 reads MDHEN; CDR2 reads SYDVKM. The CDR3 DNA sequence: TGTGCCAGCAGTTCCCCTGGACCCTACGAGCAGTACTTC. It is translated as CASSSPGPYEQYF.

This clone was observed once. The gene calls are TRBV5-1 and TRBJ1-5; D is unclear. The V end was cut by 0 bases, the J end by 9 bases, with 10 bases between. Germline CDR1 is SGHRS and CDR2 is YFSETQ. The CDR3 contains 13 residues. This chain's CDR3 is CASSLGGVGPQHF. CDR3 nucleotides: TGCGCCAGCAGCTTGGGGGGTGTAGGGCCCCAGCATTTT.

This clone has a single count. This chain uses TRBV29-1 with TRBJ2-4, with D perhaps TRBD1 or TRBD2 (5 bases each). The germline V and J ends were trimmed by 4 bases and 0 bases, with 10 bases remaining between them. The CDR3 totals 14 residues. The germline V gene has CDR1 SQVTM and CDR2 ANQGSEA. The CDR3: CSVGLTGAKNIQYF. The DNA of the CDR3 is TGCAGCGTTGGACTAACAGGAGCCAAAAACATTCAGTACTTC.

The gene calls are TRBV11-2 and TRBJ1-1; D is unclear. V lost 0 bases to trimming and J lost 11 bases, with 7 bases between them. Germline V gene sequence: CDR1 SGHAT, CDR2 FQNNGV. CDR3 length equals 11 residues. CDR3 bases: TGTGCCAGCAGCTTAGACTGGTGGGCTTTCTTT. As protein: CASSLDWWAFF.

The chain employs TRBV5-3 and TRBJ1-1, with D perhaps TRBD1 (5 bases). TRBV5-3 is annotated as an ORF whose role is uncertain. This CDR3 comprises 14 residues. V gave up 1 base and J gave up 1 base, with 8 bases separating them. The CDR3 region is CARSLQGGNTEAFF. CDR3 DNA sequence: TGTGCCAGAAGCTTGCAGGGTGGGAACACTGAAGCTTTCTTT.

This chain links TRBV2 with TRBJ1-4, with D maybe TRBD1 (6 bases). The CDR3 runs to 15 residues. Germline CDR1 and CDR2: SNHLY and FYNNEI. V was cut by 5 bases and J by 5 bases, with 15 bases left in between. For the CDR3, the DNA is TGTGCCAGCAGTAACAGGGTTGGGAGAAATGAAAAACTGTTTTTT. Protein sequence: CASSNRVGRNEKLFF.

Worth noting for this clone: This sample includes further DNA sequences coding for the same CDR3. This sequence joins TRBV2 and TRBJ2-7; the D is unclear. The CDR3 is made up of 12 amino acids. The germline V and J ends were trimmed by 2 bases and 3 bases, with 5 bases remaining between them. Germline V CDR1 and CDR2: SNHLY, FYNNEI. The CDR3 region is CASSELGYEQYF. The CDR3, as DNA: TGTGCCAGCAGTGAACTGGGCTACGAGCAGTACTTC.

The V and J genes are TRBV28 and TRBJ1-2, with D maybe TRBD1 (6 bases). The CDR3 has 13 residues. Germline V CDR1 and CDR2: MDHEN, SYDVKM. Trimming took 6 bases from V and 2 from J, leaving 10 bases between them. The CDR3: CASSHGQNYGYTF. The CDR3 DNA reads as TGTGCCAGCAGCCATGGACAGAACTATGGCTACACCTTC.

This sequence joins TRBV30 and TRBJ2-3; D tentatively reads TRBD1 or TRBD2 (5 bases each). The V and J ends lost 5 bases and 5 bases respectively, with 14 bases between them. The CDR3 loop spans 13 amino acids. Germline V lookup: CDR1 GTSNPN, CDR2 SVGIG (reference sequence). The CDR3 coding sequence is TGTGCCTGGGTGAGGGGATGGGGAGATACGCAGTATTTT. Its translation: CAWVRGWGDTQYF.

The gene calls are TRBV6-1 and TRBJ1-2, with TRBD1 matching 9 bases. Germline lookup yields CDR1 MNHNS and CDR2 SASEGT. The ends lost 3 bases at V and 7 bases at J; junction bases unmatched: 3. CDR3 length: 13 amino acids. The CDR3 nucleotides read TGTGCCAGCAGTGAGGGACAGGGCAGTGGCTACACCTTC. Translating it yields CASSEGQGSGYTF.

V and J are TRBV28 and TRBJ1-6; 9 bases agree with TRBD1. This CDR3 is 14 amino acids long. The V gene's germline CDR1 is MDHEN and CDR2 SYDVKM. After removal of 7 bases from V and 10 bases from J, the junction contained 8 bases not matched to a gene. CDR3 nucleotide sequence: TGTGCCAGCACCGGGAGGGACAGGGTGTCACCCCTCCACTTT. This sequence encodes CASTGRDRVSPLHF.

The V and J genes are TRBV6-1 and TRBJ2-7; D ambiguous. Trimming took off 4 bases at V and 0 bases at J, with 10 bases between the two ends. The germline CDR1 and CDR2 sequences are MNHNS and SASEGT. The CDR3 is 14 amino acids. CDR3 coding DNA: TGTGCCAGCAGTGCCCCTGTGAGCTCCTACGAGCAGTACTTC. This encodes CASSAPVSSYEQYF.

This sequence joins TRBV4-1 and TRBJ1-1; 9 bases fit TRBD1. Germline-derived CDR1 and CDR2 are MGHRA and YSYEKL. CDR3 length equals 17 residues. The V gene end was trimmed by 1 base and the J gene end by 0 bases; junction bases not matched to a gene: 6. The CDR3 nucleotides are TGCGCCAGCAGCCAAGTAGTACAGGGGGCCCTGAACACTGAAGCTTTCTTT. Amino acid sequence: CASSQVVQGALNTEAFF.